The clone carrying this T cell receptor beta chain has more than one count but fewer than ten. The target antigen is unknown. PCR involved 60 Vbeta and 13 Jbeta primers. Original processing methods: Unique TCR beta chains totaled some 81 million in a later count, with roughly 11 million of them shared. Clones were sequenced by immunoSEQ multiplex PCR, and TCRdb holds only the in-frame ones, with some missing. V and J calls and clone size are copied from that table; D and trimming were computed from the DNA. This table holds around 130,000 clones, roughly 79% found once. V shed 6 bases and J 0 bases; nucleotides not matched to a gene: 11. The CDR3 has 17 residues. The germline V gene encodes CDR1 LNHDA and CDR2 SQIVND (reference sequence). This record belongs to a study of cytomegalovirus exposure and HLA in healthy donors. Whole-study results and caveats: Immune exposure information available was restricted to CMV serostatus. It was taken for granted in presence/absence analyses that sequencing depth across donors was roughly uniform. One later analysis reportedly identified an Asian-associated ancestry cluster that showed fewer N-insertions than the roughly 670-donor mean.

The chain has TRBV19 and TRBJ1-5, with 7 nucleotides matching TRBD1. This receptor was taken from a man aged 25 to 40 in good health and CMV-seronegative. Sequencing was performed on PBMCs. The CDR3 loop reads CASRDRLKSVSNQPQHF. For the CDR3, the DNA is TGTGCCAGTAGGGACAGGTTGAAGTCGGTTAGCAATCAGCCCCAGCATTTT.